The 26 T cell receptor beta chains presented below share a single source sample, sequenced in a study of shared clonotypes between healthy human individuals. Measured with immunoSEQ multiplex PCR; TCRdb has only the in-frame clones, and not every one. The data hold about 490,000 clones, with less than 80% observed a single time. Sequencing input: PBMCs. The receptors were gathered from a woman aged 40 to 55 in good health. Some clones in this sample may be carry-over from other donors' samples.

The chain links TRBV7-3 to TRBJ2-3; D is unclear. The CDR3 is 13 residues long. Per the germline V gene, CDR1 is SGHTA and CDR2 is FQGTGA. Trimming pared 0 bases from V and 2 bases from J, leaving 3 bases between. CDR3 sequence (DNA): TGTGCCAGCAGCTTAACCCCCACAGATACGCAGTATTTT. This gives the protein CASSLTPTDTQYF.

V is TRBV28 and J is TRBJ2-2; D perhaps matches TRBD2 (7 bases). The germline gives CDR1 MDHEN, CDR2 SYDVKM. This CDR3 contains 15 residues. Between the trimmed V and J ends, which lost 6 bases and 5 bases, there was a span of 16 bases. CDR3 bases: TGTGCCAGCAGATCTAGCGGAGGGGGGACCGGGGAGCTGTTTTTT. Encoded protein: CASRSSGGGTGELFF.

The rearrangement links TRBV4-1 to TRBJ1-2, with D tentatively TRBD1 (5 bases). There are 15 residues in the CDR3. V was trimmed by 0 bases and J by 2 bases, leaving 10 bases between them. Germline assignment: CDR1 MGHRA and CDR2 YSYEKL. CDR3 sequence reads: CASSQDNGGNYGYTF. The CDR3 coding sequence is TGCGCCAGCAGCCAAGACAACGGGGGGAACTATGGCTACACCTTC.

The J gene is TRBJ2-5, the V gene TRBV5-4; D is ambiguous. The ends were cut back, 4 bases at V and 1 base at J, with 8 bases in the middle. CDR3 length: 13 amino acids. Germline loops: CDR1 SGHNT, CDR2 YYREEE (reference sequence). This CDR3 is CASSARTQETQYF. CDR3 nucleotides: TGTGCCAGCAGCGCAAGGACCCAAGAGACCCAGTACTTC. The entire variable domain, with the rest obtained from reference TRBV5-4 and TRBJ2-5, is as follows: ETGVTQSPTHLIKTRGQQVTLRCSSQSGHNTVSWYQQALGQGPQFIFQYYREEENGRGNFPPRFSGLQFPNYSSELNVNALELDDSALYLCASSARTQETQYFGPGTRLLVL.

This clone has a single count. V is TRBV28 and J is TRBJ1-2, with 8 bases fitting TRBD1. The junction had 8 bases not matched to a gene; V was cut back by 6 bases and J by 2 bases. This CDR3 region has 15 residues. Germline values: CDR1 MDHEN, CDR2 SYDVKM. The CDR3 bases are TGTGCCAGCAGCACCCCCGGACAGGGAAACTATGGCTACACCTTC. Translation gives CASSTPGQGNYGYTF.

With regard to this clone: A read error is likely here: a far larger clone is one base away. This chain connects TRBV15 to TRBJ2-7, with 8 bases lining up with TRBD1. The CDR3 totals 17 residues. CDR1 is LNHNV and CDR2 is YYDKDF in the germline V gene (reference sequence). The CDR3 loop reads CAASRGAAGGFNYEQYF. For the CDR3, the DNA is TGTGCCGCCAGCAGAGGGGCGGCAGGGGGCTTCAACTACGAGCAGTACTTC.

This chain links TRBV7-8 with TRBJ2-1; 16 bases map to TRBD2. The CDR3 has 17 amino acids. The trim removed 7 bases at V and 0 bases at J, leaving 3 bases unmatched. The germline V gene has CDR1 SGHVS and CDR2 FQNEAQ. The CDR3 DNA follows: TGTGCCAGCAAGGGACTAGCGGGAGGGGTCTCCTACAATGAGCAGTTCTTC. Translation gives CASKGLAGGVSYNEQFF.

This clone was recorded only once. The chain joins TRBV11-3 to TRBJ1-3; possibly TRBD1 for D (6 bases). V lost 5 bases to trimming and J lost 0 bases, with 8 bases between them. Germline V gene sequence: CDR1 SGHNT, CDR2 YENEEA. The CDR3 consists of 14 residues. CDR3 DNA: TGTGCCAGCAGCAAACAGGGCTCTGGAAACACCATATATTTT. Translation gives CASSKQGSGNTIYF.

A few counts support this clone. The rearrangement links TRBV28 to TRBJ2-3; D is perhaps TRBD1 (5 bases). CDR3 length: 12 amino acids. Trimming took off 2 bases at V and 8 bases at J, with 8 bases between the two ends. Germline V lookup: CDR1 MDHEN, CDR2 SYDVKM. The CDR3 sequence: CASSLTGRTQYF. The CDR3 nucleotides read TGTGCCAGCAGTTTAACAGGTCGTACGCAGTATTTT.

This chain connects TRBV6-6 to TRBJ2-3, with a tentative D call TRBD2 (6 bases). Germline V gene data show CDR1 as MNHNY and CDR2 as SVGAGI (reference sequence). The CDR3 is 15 residues long. Trimming removed 6 bases at V and 0 bases at J, with 13 bases between. The CDR3 region has the DNA TGTGCCAGCAGAGATGCAGCGGGTAGCACAGATACGCAGTATTTT. This encodes CASRDAAGSTDTQYF.

This sequence joins TRBV10-3 and TRBJ2-1, with a possible D match to TRBD2 (6 bases). Per germline, CDR1 ENHRY and CDR2 SYGVKD. This CDR3 comprises 15 residues. The germline V and J ends were trimmed by 6 bases and 1 base, with 13 bases remaining between them. The CDR3 nucleotides are TGTGCCATCAGCCCCCGACTAGATTCCTACAATGAGCAGTTCTTC. It yields the protein CAISPRLDSYNEQFF.

This chain connects TRBV9 to TRBJ1-2; 9 nucleotides agree with TRBD1. Germline-derived CDR1 and CDR2 are SGDLS and YYNGEE. V dropped 4 bases and J dropped 9; count of bases not matched to a gene: 7. The CDR3 consists of 13 residues. This CDR3 reads CASSTSQGASYTF. CDR3 DNA: TGTGCCAGCAGCACCTCACAGGGGGCGAGCTACACCTTC.

The chain combines TRBV29-1 with TRBJ1-2, with D hard to call. The germline V and J ends were trimmed by 5 bases and 4 bases, with 14 bases remaining between them. The CDR3 covers 13 residues. CDR1 and CDR2 (germline): SQVTM, ANQGSEA. CDR3 sequence: CSVSKGRLYGYTF. The CDR3 bases are TGCAGCGTTTCTAAGGGCAGACTCTATGGCTACACCTTC.

This chain connects TRBV19 to TRBJ1-1; D remains ambiguous. CDR1 and CDR2 (germline): LNHDA, SQIVND (reference sequence). Trimming left V 4 bases short and J 0 bases short, with 9 bases between. The CDR3 extends over 14 amino acids. CDR3 sequence reads: CASSRAYMNTEAFF. The CDR3 nucleotides are TGTGCCAGTAGTAGGGCCTATATGAACACTGAAGCTTTCTTT.

The chain joins TRBV27 to TRBJ2-5; TRBD2 matches 14 bases. This CDR3 comprises 15 residues. V shed 4 bases and J 11 bases; nucleotides not matched to a gene: 9. Looked up from germline, CDR1 is MNHEY and CDR2 is SMNVEV (reference sequence). The CDR3 loop is CASSSGLAGVFGQYF. Written as DNA, the CDR3 is TGTGCCAGCAGTTCGGGACTAGCGGGAGTGTTTGGGCAGTACTTC.

A remark on this clone: This is likely an artifact of a read error, given a far larger clone one base away. Other nucleotide sequences in the sample specify the same CDR3. The V gene is TRBV6-6, the J gene TRBJ2-3, with D perhaps TRBD2 (6 bases). Deletions cut 6 bases from V and 2 bases from J, with 15 bases between. Germline V gene data show CDR1 as MNHNY and CDR2 as SVGAGI (reference sequence). The CDR3 sequence is 15 residues long. The CDR3 region is CASRTAGPSTDTQYF. The CDR3 coding sequence is TGTGCCAGCAGAACCGCGGGGCCATCCACAGATACGCAGTATTTT.

The CDR3: CASRSPRGAYNEQFF. For the CDR3, the DNA is TGTGCCAGCAGGTCCCCTAGAGGGGCCTACAATGAGCAGTTCTTC. The rearrangement links TRBV11-2 to TRBJ2-1; D may be TRBD1 or TRBD2 (5 bases each). Between the trimmed V and J ends, which lost 6 bases and 2 bases, there was a span of 14 bases. Germline V gene data show CDR1 as SGHAT and CDR2 as FQNNGV. The CDR3 loop spans 15 amino acids. The whole variable domain, filled in from reference TRBV11-2 and TRBJ2-1, reads EAGVAQSPRYKIIEKRQSVAFWCNPISGHATLYWYQQILGQGPKLLIQFQNNGVVDDSQLPKDRFSAERLKGVDSTLKIQPAKLEDSAVYLCASRSPRGAYNEQFFGPGTRLTVL.

The rearrangement links TRBV11-3 to TRBJ2-3; 10 bases line up with TRBD1. J lost 1 base, V lost 5 bases, and 12 bases had no gene match. CDR1 and CDR2 from the germline V gene are SGHNT and YENEEA. This CDR3 has 18 residues. Here the CDR3 reads CASSPLKGTGEGTDTQYF. The DNA of the CDR3 is TGTGCCAGCAGCCCCTTGAAGGGGACAGGGGAGGGCACAGATACGCAGTATTTT.

The chain employs TRBV5-6 and TRBJ1-1; D ambiguous. V was clipped by 0 bases and J by 1 base, with 10 bases between them. Germline V gene lookup returns CDR1 SGHDT and CDR2 YYEEEE. The CDR3 has 15 amino acids. DNA of the CDR3: TGTGCCAGCAGCTTGGCCTCGGCGCAGAACACTGAAGCTTTCTTT. This sequence encodes CASSLASAQNTEAFF.

In its sample, this clone was seen a few times. Only one base separates this from a far larger clonotype, so it likely reflects a read error. Other nucleotide sequences in the sample specify the same CDR3. V is TRBV30 and J is TRBJ1-2, with D perhaps TRBD1 (6 bases). Germline lookup yields CDR1 GTSNPN and CDR2 SVGIG (reference sequence). There are 14 residues in the CDR3. With 3 bases removed from V and 1 base from J, the gap between germline ends came to 12 bases. CDR3 amino acids: CAWRRDRSNYGYTF. The DNA for the CDR3 is TGTGCCTGGAGACGTGACAGGAGTAACTATGGCTACACCTTC.

This CDR3 is CASSQDKGTSGNTIYF. CDR3 DNA sequence: TGCGCCAGCAGCCAAGATAAGGGCACCTCTGGAAACACCATATATTTT. V usage is TRBV4-3 and J usage is TRBJ1-3; unclear D gene. The CDR3 has 16 amino acids. The germline V gene encodes CDR1 LGHNA and CDR2 YSLEER. V gave up 0 bases and J gave up 0 bases, with 9 bases separating them.

This rearrangement joins TRBV4-1 to TRBJ2-5, with 8 bases matching TRBD1. J lost 1 base, V lost 1 base, and 2 bases had no gene match. The length of the CDR3 is 15 residues. The V gene's germline CDR1 is MGHRA and CDR2 YSYEKL. This chain's CDR3 is CASSQAGGSQETQYF. The CDR3, as DNA: TGCGCCAGCAGCCAAGCAGGGGGCAGCCAAGAGACCCAGTACTTC.

V is TRBV4-1 and J is TRBJ2-2; weak D call: TRBD2 (6 bases). Germline CDR1 MGHRA, CDR2 YSYEKL. V gave up 4 bases and J gave up 5 bases, with 23 bases separating them. This CDR3 region has 18 residues. In DNA form, the CDR3 reads TGCGCCAGCAGCCGACGTCTTTTTTCGCGGGAAGGAACCGGGGAGCTGTTTTTT. This sequence encodes CASSRRLFSREGTGELFF.

The chain employs TRBV4-2 and TRBJ1-2; 8 nucleotides line up with TRBD1. Germline-derived CDR1 and CDR2 are LGHNA and YNFKEQ. With V trimmed by 4 bases and J by 2 bases, 3 bases remained unmatched. There are 14 residues in the CDR3. As DNA, the CDR3 is TGTGCCAGCAGCCTTGGACAGGGAAACTATGGCTACACCTTC. As protein: CASSLGQGNYGYTF.

The chain recombines TRBV6-6 with TRBJ1-1; D perhaps matches TRBD1 (6 bases). With 6 bases removed from V and 3 bases from J, the gap between germline ends came to 11 bases. The CDR3 length is 13 residues. CDR1 and CDR2 (germline): MNHNY, SVGAGI (reference sequence). CDR3 DNA sequence: TGTGCCAGCAGAACAGGGTCAGACACTGAAGCTTTCTTT. Amino acid sequence: CASRTGSDTEAFF.

V usage is TRBV30 and J usage is TRBJ2-5; 16 bases align to TRBD2. This CDR3 contains 16 residues. CDR1 GTSNPN and CDR2 SVGIG come from the germline V gene (reference sequence). J lost 4 bases, V lost 3 bases, and 5 bases had no gene match. The chain's CDR3 is CAWRSGLAGGRETQYF. The CDR3 nucleotides are TGTGCCTGGAGGTCGGGACTAGCGGGAGGGCGAGAGACCCAGTACTTC.